The 10 T cell receptor beta chains below come from one sample, sequenced in a study of blood T cell repertoires in COVID-19. Generated by immunoSEQ multiplex PCR, the TCRdb table keeps only in-frame clones and is missing some. The sample includes roughly 100,000 clones, around nine tenths of them seen just once. The sequenced sample was peripheral blood. The receptor source for this set is a woman in her forties or fifties with COVID-19, enrolled during active disease.

This clone came up a few times. The gene calls are TRBV6-5 and TRBJ1-1; a possible D gene is TRBD1 (6 bases). The V gene's germline CDR1 is MNHEY and CDR2 SVGAGI. Trimming left V 5 bases short and J 9 bases short, with 19 bases between. The CDR3 sequence is 14 residues long. The CDR3 bases are TGTGCCAGCAGTCCTAAAGGGGGGGGGACTAAAGCTTTCTTT. Translated, it gives CASSPKGGGTKAFF.

The chain links TRBV13 to TRBJ1-3; D gene ambiguous. Trimming shortened V by 6 bases and J by 3 bases, and 9 bases separated the two germline ends. The CDR3 contains 13 residues. The V gene's germline CDR1 is PRHDT and CDR2 FYEKMQ (reference sequence). CDR3 DNA: TGTGCCAGCAGGTACCGGGGTGGAAACACCATATATTTT. Translation gives CASRYRGGNTIYF. The variable domain in full, with the rest retrieved from reference TRBV13 and TRBJ1-3, is AAGVIQSPRHLIKEKRETATLKCYPIPRHDTVYWYQQGPGQDPQFLISFYEKMQSDKGSIPDRFSAQQFSDYHSELNMSSLELGDSALYFCASRYRGGNTIYFGEGSWLTVV.

This clone was counted once. The CDR3 loop is CASSHIKDRENTEAFF. In nucleotides, the CDR3 is TGCGCCAGCAGCCATATTAAGGACAGGGAGAACACTGAAGCTTTCTTT. The rearrangement uses TRBV4-1 and TRBJ1-1, with 8 bases lining up with TRBD1. V lost 3 bases, J lost 1 base, and 7 bases stayed unmatched. Germline assignment: CDR1 MGHRA and CDR2 YSYEKL. This CDR3 contains 16 residues.

J is TRBJ1-6 and V is TRBV5-6, with D possibly matching TRBD1 (5 bases). CDR3 length equals 15 residues. V was cut by 4 bases and J by 10 bases, with 18 bases left in between. The germline CDR1 and CDR2 sequences are SGHDT and YYEEEE. The CDR3, as DNA: TGTGCCAGCAGCCAGACAGCCCTAACGGCCTCACCCCTCCACTTT. Encoded protein: CASSQTALTASPLHF.

The chain is built from TRBV7-2 and TRBJ2-7; a weak D match, TRBD1 (6 bases). V lost 3 bases to trimming and J lost 3 bases, with 12 bases between them. The CDR3 loop spans 14 amino acids. The germline CDR1 and CDR2 sequences are SGHTA and FQGNSA. The CDR3 coding sequence is TGTGCCAGCAGCTTTTCCAGGGGCGGCTACGAGCAGTACGTC. Protein product: CASSFSRGGYEQYV.

This clone was observed once. The chain carries TRBV21-1 and TRBJ1-1. TRBV21-1 is described as a pseudogene. The CDR3 is 16 amino acids. CDR3 protein: CASSFPGGGECTEAFF. The CDR3 DNA follows: TGTGCCAGCAGCTTCCCCGGAGGAGGTGAGTGCACTGAAGCTTTCTTT.

The V gene is TRBV27, the J gene TRBJ2-3, with TRBD2 matching 13 bases. The junction had 5 bases not matched to a gene; V was cut back by 10 bases and J by 4 bases. This CDR3 is 14 amino acids long. Germline V CDR1 and CDR2: MNHEY, SMNVEV (reference sequence). This chain's CDR3 is CATHTSGGADTQYF. The CDR3 DNA sequence: TGTGCCACCCATACTAGCGGGGGGGCAGATACGCAGTATTTT.

The chain employs TRBV10-1 and TRBJ1-5; 9 nucleotides align to TRBD1. This CDR3 has 15 amino acids. Trimming at V came to 9 bases and at J to 7 bases, leaving 13 bases not matched to a gene. Germline lookup yields CDR1 WNHNN and CDR2 SYGVQD (reference sequence). The DNA of the CDR3 is TGCGCCAGTTTTGGCCGGGACAGGGTATACCAGCCCCAGCATTTT. It is translated as CASFGRDRVYQPQHF.

The genes are TRBV5-1 and TRBJ1-2; TRBD1 aligns across 10 bases. Germline lookup yields CDR1 SGHRS and CDR2 YFSETQ. The trim removed 2 bases at V and 7 bases at J, leaving 8 bases unmatched. The CDR3 runs to 15 residues. The CDR3 sequence is CASSFASGQGTGYTF. For the CDR3, the DNA is TGCGCCAGCAGCTTCGCTTCGGGACAGGGGACTGGCTACACCTTC. The variable domain in full, with the rest retrieved from reference TRBV5-1 and TRBJ1-2, is KAGVTQTPRYLIKTRGQQVTLSCSPISGHRSVSWYQQTPGQGLQFLFEYFSETQRNKGNFPGRFSGRQFSNSRSEMNVSTLELGDSALYLCASSFASGQGTGYTFGSGTRLTVV.

The chain employs TRBV9 and TRBJ2-3, with TRBD1 matching over 10 bases. The CDR3 sequence is 17 residues long. In germline, CDR1 is SGDLS, CDR2 YYNGEE. The V segment lost 7 bases and the J segment 4 bases; nucleotides outside the gene matches: 15. The CDR3 is CASSGDRGLPLADTQYF. The CDR3 DNA reads as TGTGCCAGCTCCGGGGACAGGGGACTCCCCCTCGCAGATACGCAGTATTTT.